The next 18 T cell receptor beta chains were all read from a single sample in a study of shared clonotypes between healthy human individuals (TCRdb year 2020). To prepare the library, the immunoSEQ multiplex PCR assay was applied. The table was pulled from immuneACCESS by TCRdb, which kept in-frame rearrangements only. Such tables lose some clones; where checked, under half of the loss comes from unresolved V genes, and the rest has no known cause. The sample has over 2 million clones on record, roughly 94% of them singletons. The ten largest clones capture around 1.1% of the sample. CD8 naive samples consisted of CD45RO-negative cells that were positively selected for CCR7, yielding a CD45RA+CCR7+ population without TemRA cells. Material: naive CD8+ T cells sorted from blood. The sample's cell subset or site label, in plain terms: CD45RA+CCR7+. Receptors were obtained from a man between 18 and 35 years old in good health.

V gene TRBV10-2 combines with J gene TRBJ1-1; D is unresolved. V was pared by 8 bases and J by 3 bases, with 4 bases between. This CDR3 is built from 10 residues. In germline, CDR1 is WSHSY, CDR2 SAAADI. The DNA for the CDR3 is TGCGCCAGCCAAGACACTGAAGCTTTCTTT. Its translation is CASQDTEAFF.

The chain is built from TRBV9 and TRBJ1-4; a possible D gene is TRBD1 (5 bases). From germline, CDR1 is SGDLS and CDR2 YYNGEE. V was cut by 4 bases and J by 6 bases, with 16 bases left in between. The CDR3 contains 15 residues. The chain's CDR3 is CASSPGLFRDEKLFF. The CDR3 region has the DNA TGTGCCAGCAGCCCGGGGCTATTCAGGGATGAAAAACTGTTTTTT.

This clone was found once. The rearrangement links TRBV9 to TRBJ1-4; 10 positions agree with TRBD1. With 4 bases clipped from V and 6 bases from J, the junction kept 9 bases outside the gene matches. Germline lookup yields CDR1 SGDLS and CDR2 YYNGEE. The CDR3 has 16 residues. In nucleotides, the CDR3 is TGTGCCAGCAGCCCTCCGGGACAGGGGCTCTATGAAAAACTGTTTTTT. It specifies CASSPPGQGLYEKLFF.

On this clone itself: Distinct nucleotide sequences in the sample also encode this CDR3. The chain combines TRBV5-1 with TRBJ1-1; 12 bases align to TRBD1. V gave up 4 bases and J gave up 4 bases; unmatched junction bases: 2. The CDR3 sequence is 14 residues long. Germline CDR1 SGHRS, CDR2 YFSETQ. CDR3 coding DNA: TGCGCCAGCAGCGTGGGACAGGGGGCCACTGAAGCTTTCTTT. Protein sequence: CASSVGQGATEAFF. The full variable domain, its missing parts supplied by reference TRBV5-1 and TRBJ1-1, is KAGVTQTPRYLIKTRGQQVTLSCSPISGHRSVSWYQQTPGQGLQFLFEYFSETQRNKGNFPGRFSGRQFSNSRSEMNVSTLELGDSALYLCASSVGQGATEAFFGQGTRLTVV.

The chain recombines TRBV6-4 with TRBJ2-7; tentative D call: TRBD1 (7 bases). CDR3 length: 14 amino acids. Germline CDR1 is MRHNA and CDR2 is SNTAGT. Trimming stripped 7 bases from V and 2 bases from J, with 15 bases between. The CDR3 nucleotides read TGTGCCAGCAACCCGGGGGACAGTACCTACGAGCAGTACTTC. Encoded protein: CASNPGDSTYEQYF.

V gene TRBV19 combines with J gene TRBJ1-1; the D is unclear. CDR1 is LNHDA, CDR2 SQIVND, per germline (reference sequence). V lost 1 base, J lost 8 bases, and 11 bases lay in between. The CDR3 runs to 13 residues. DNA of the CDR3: TGTGCCAGTAGTATAGCCCATCTAGCCGAAGCTTTCTTT. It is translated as CASSIAHLAEAFF.

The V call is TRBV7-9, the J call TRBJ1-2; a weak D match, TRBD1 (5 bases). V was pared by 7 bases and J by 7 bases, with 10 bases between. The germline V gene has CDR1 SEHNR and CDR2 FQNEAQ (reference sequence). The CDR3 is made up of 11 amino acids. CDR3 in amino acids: CASTPGGGYTF. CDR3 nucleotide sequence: TGTGCCAGCACCCCCGGGGGTGGCTACACCTTC. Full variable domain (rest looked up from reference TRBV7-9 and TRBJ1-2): DTGVSQNPRHKITKRGQNVTFRCDPISEHNRLYWYRQTLGQGPEFLTYFQNEAQLEKSRLLSDRFSAERPKGSFSTLEIQRTEQGDSAMYLCASTPGGGYTFGSGTRLTVV.

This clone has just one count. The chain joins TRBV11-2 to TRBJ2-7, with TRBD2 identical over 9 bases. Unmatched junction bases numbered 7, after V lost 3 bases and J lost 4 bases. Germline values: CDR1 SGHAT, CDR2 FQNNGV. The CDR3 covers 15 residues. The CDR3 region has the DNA TGTGCCAGCAGCTTTGGACTAGCGCCAGGGTACGAGCAGTACTTC. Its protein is CASSFGLAPGYEQYF.

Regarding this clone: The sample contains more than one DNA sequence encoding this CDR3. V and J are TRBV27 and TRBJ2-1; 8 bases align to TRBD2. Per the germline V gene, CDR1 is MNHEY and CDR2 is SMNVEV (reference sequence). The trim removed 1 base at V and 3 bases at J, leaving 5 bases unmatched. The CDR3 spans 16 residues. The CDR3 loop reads CASSLLGLADYNEQFF. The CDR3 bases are TGTGCCAGCAGTTTATTAGGACTAGCAGACTACAATGAGCAGTTCTTC.

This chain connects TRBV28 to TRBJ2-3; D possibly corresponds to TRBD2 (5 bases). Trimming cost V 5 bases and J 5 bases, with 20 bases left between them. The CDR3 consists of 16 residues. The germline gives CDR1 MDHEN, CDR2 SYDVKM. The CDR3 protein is CASSPWSGLSGDTQYF. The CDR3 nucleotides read TGTGCCAGCAGTCCCTGGTCGGGGTTGTCGGGAGATACGCAGTATTTT.

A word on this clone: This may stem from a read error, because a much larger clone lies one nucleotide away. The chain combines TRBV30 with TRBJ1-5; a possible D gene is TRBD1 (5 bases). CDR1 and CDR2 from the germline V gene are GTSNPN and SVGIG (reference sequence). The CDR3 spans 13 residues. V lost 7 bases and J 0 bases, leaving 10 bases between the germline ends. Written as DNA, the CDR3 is TGTGCCTTACAGGTAGATAGCAATCAGCCCCAGCATTTT. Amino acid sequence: CALQVDSNQPQHF. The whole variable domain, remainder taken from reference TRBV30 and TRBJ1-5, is SQTIHQWPATLVQPVGSPLSLECTVEGTSNPNLYWYRQAAGRGLQLLFYSVGIGQISSEVPQNLSASRPQDRQFILSSKKLLLSDSGFYLCALQVDSNQPQHFGDGTRLSIL.

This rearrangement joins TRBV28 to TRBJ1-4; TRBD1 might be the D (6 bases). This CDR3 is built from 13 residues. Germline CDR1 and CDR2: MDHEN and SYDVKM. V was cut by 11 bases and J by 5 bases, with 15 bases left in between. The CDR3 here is CACRDTLNEKLFF. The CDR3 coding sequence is TGTGCCTGTCGGGACACCCTAAATGAAAAACTGTTTTTT.

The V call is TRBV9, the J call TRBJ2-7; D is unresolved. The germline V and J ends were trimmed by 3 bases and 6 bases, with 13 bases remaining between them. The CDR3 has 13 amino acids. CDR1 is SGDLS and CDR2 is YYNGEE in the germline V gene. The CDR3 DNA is TGTGCCAGCAGCGCCCAGGTGGGGTTCGAGCAGTACTTC. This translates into CASSAQVGFEQYF.

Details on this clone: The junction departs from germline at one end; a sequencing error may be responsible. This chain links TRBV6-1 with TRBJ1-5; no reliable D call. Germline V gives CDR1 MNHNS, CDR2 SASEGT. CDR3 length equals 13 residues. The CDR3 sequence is CASSEQDNQPLHF. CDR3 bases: TGTGCCAGCAGTGAGCAAGACAATCAGCCCCTGCATTTT.

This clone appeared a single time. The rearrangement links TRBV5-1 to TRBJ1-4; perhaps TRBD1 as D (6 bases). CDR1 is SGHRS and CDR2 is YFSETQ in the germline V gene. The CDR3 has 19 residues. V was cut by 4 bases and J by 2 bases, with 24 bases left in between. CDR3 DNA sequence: TGCGCCAGCAGCCACCTCAATACCACAGGGATGTGGACTAATGAAAAACTGTTTTTT. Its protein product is CASSHLNTTGMWTNEKLFF.

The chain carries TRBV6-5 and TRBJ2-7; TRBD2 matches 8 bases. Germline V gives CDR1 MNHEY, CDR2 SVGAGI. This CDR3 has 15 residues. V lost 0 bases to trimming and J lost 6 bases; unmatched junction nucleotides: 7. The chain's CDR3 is CASSYSAGGSSEQYF. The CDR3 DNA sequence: TGTGCCAGCAGTTACTCCGCGGGGGGATCTTCCGAGCAGTACTTC.

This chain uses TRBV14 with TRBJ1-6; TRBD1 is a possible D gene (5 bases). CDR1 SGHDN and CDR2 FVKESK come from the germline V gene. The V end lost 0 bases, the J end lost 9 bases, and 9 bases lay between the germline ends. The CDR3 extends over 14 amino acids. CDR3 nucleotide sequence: TGTGCCAGCAGCCAAGAATCAGGGTCTTCACCCCTCCACTTT. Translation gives CASSQESGSSPLHF.

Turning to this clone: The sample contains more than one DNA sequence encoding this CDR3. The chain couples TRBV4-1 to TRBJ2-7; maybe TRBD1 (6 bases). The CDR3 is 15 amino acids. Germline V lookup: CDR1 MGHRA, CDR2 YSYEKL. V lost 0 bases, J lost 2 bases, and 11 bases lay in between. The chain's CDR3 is CASSQEETGAYEQYF. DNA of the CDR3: TGCGCCAGCAGCCAAGAAGAGACAGGAGCCTACGAGCAGTACTTC.